This T cell receptor beta chain is drawn from a study of radiotherapy plus CTLA-4 blockade in lung cancer. Study background: Objective responses were observed in 18% of patients, and disease control was achieved by 31%. Whole-study findings and limits: Best predicting response, reportedly, were early blood T cell clone dynamics, with interferon-beta. TCR clones from tumors expanded in blood after radiotherapy plus ipilimumab.

In chemo-refractory metastatic non-small-cell lung cancer, patients got ipilimumab CTLA-4 blockade together with focal radiation. TCRdb keeps only in-frame clones here, not all; method: immunoSEQ multiplex PCR. The table shows 90,000 to 130,000 clones, with roughly 77% occurring only once. The CDR3 runs 15 residues. The trim removed 2 bases at V and 7 bases at J, leaving 7 bases unmatched. Looked up from germline, CDR1 is LGHNA and CDR2 is YSLEER. Concerning this clone itself: The antigen remains unidentified.

This sequence originates from a human donor with non-small cell lung cancer that progressed on radiotherapy plus ipilimumab. Some clones in this sample may be carry-over from other donors' samples. The source was peripheral blood, collected from a patient treated with radiotherapy plus ipilimumab. This chain connects TRBV4-3 to TRBJ2-1; 8 positions agree with TRBD1. The CDR3 sequence is CASSQFWDRKNEQFF. The CDR3 coding sequence is TGCGCCAGCAGCCAATTTTGGGACAGGAAGAATGAGCAGTTCTTC.